The present T cell receptor (beta chain) was sequenced within a study of PD-L1 blockade in urothelial cancer. On the study more broadly: Prior regimens of chemotherapy numbered 0 to 3 per patient. The median T cell count in blood samples was 141,255.

Germline CDR1 is SGHRS and CDR2 is YFSETQ. V shed 4 bases and J shed 6 bases, with 10 bases lying between them. The length of the CDR3 is 12 residues. Specified time point: pretreatment peripheral blood. Patients were diagnosed with urothelial carcinoma, either locally advanced or metastatic. Clones were sequenced by immunoSEQ multiplex PCR, and TCRdb holds only the in-frame ones, with some missing. The sample contains over 30,000 clones, 84% of which appear only once. The specimen was PBMCs, collected around atezolizumab (anti-PD-L1) treatment. The V and J genes are TRBV5-1 and TRBJ1-1, with D perhaps matching TRBD1 (5 bases). This TCR was sampled from a man between 60 and 75 years old with urothelial cancer. For the CDR3, the DNA is TGCGCCAGCAGCGAACAGGACGCTGAAGCTTTCTTT. This encodes CASSEQDAEAFF.